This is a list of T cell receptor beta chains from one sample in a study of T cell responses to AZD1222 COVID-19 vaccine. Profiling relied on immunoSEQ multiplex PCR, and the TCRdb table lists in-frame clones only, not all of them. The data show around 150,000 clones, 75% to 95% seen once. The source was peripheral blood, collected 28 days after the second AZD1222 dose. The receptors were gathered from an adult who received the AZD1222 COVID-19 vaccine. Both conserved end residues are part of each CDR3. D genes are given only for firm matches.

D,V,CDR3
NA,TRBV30,CAWAGQSTDTQYF
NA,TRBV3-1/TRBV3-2,CASSPSSVQHSYEQYF
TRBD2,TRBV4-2,CASSQAGTSGVIGTGELFF
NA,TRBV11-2,CASSLDVSGGNNSPLHF
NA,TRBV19,CASSIDRDTEAFF
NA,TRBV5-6,CASSLPGSTEAFF
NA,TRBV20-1,CSASSGNSYEQYF
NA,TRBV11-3,CASSFSTGDTQYF
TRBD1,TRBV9,CASSVDRGLSYTEAFF
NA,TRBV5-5,CASSPAGAVNTEAFF
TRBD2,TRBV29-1,CSVGVAGSGELFF
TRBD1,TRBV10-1,CASSESEQGRYEQYF
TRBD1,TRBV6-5,CASSSPGQGTYEQYF
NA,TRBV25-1,CASSDGGLGYGYTF
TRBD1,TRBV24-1,CATWSGTGGDGYTF
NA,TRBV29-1,CSGQTANTEAFF
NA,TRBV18,CASSPQTDRPETQYF
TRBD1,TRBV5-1,CASRAGQGVGYGYTF
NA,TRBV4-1,CASSQAPSGRTKEAFF
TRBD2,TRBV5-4,CASSQGTSYNEQFF
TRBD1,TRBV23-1,CASSRVEGACYEQYF
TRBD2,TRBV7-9,CASSLAGTRNEQFF